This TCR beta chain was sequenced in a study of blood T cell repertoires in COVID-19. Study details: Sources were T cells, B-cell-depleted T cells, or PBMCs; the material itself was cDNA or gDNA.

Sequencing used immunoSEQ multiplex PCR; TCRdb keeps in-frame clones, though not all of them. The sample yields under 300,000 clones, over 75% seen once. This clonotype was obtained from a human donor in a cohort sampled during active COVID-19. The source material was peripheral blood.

CDR3 region: CASSLSGKETQYF. CDR3 in DNA: TGTGCCAGCAGCTTGTCCGGGAAAGAGACCCAGTACTTC. This chain connects TRBV5-5 to TRBJ2-5; D is possibly TRBD2 (5 bases). Germline CDR1 SGHKS, CDR2 YYEKEE (reference sequence). The CDR3 totals 13 residues. Trimming pared 1 base from V and 3 bases from J, leaving 7 bases between.